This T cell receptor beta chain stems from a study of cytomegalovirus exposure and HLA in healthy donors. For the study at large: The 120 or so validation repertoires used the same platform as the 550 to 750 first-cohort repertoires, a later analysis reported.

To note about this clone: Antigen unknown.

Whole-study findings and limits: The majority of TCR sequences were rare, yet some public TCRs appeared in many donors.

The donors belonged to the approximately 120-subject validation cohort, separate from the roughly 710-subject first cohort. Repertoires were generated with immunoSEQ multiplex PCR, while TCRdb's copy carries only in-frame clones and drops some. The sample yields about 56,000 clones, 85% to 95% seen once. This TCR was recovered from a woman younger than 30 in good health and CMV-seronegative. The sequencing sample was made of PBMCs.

This CDR3 reads CAISVRQGGRVDTQYF. In DNA, the CDR3 is TGTGCCATCAGTGTACGGCAGGGAGGAAGGGTAGATACGCAGTATTTT. The chain joins TRBV10-3 to TRBJ2-3; maybe TRBD2 (6 bases). Trimming removed 4 bases from V and 5 bases from J, with 19 bases in between. Germline V gene lookup returns CDR1 ENHRY and CDR2 SYGVKD. The CDR3 totals 16 residues.